Following are 31 T cell receptor beta chains from one sample sequenced in a study of cytomegalovirus exposure and HLA in healthy donors. PCR employed 60 Vbeta and 13 Jbeta primers. The protocol was immunoSEQ multiplex PCR, while the TCRdb copy is restricted to in-frame clones and leaves out a portion. The sample gives about 85,000 clones, roughly three quarters of which show up once; around 25% is in the top ten. Sample: PBMCs. These receptors were obtained from a woman in her fifties or sixties in good health and CMV-seropositive.

The rearrangement uses TRBV18 and TRBJ2-7, with TRBD1 matching over 10 bases. Germline V gene lookup returns CDR1 KGHSH and CDR2 LQKENI. The CDR3 extends over 15 amino acids. With 4 bases clipped from V and 3 bases from J, the junction kept 6 bases outside the gene matches. The DNA for the CDR3 is TGTGCCAGCTCACTTCCGGGACAGGGGTACTACGAGCAGTACTTC. Its translation: CASSLPGQGYYEQYF.

The chain combines TRBV6-1 with TRBJ2-7; 8 nucleotides agree with TRBD2. This CDR3 is built from 14 residues. Germline assignment: CDR1 MNHNS and CDR2 SASEGT. Losses at the gene ends were 6 bases for V and 9 bases for J; bases not matched to a gene: 13. The CDR3 nucleotides are TGTGCCAGCAGCCCTAGACTAGCGACGTCTCCGCAGTACGTC. It translates to CASSPRLATSPQYV.

This chain connects TRBV5-1 to TRBJ2-2; TRBD1 is a possible D gene (5 bases). This CDR3 is 14 amino acids long. Germline lookup yields CDR1 SGHRS and CDR2 YFSETQ. Trimming left V 3 bases short and J 5 bases short, with 11 bases between. The CDR3 loop reads CASSSGSGTGELFF. The CDR3 nucleotides read TGCGCCAGCAGCTCCGGATCAGGGACCGGGGAGCTGTTTTTT.

J is TRBJ1-6 and V is TRBV6-1; 7 bases are shared with TRBD1. This CDR3 spans 13 amino acids. The trim removed 10 bases at V and 6 bases at J, leaving 6 bases unmatched. The germline V gene has CDR1 MNHNS and CDR2 SASEGT. The CDR3 sequence: CATRTGLNSPLHF. CDR3 DNA: TGTGCCACCCGGACAGGACTTAATTCACCCCTCCACTTT.

V gene TRBV5-1 combines with J gene TRBJ1-5; 8 nucleotides match TRBD1. Trimming took 0 bases from V and 3 from J; bases not matched to a gene: 8. The CDR3 covers 17 residues. CDR1 and CDR2 (germline): SGHRS, YFSETQ. The CDR3 nucleotides read TGCGCCAGCAGCTTGGATAAGACAGGGGATAACAATCAGCCCCAGCATTTT. This sequence encodes CASSLDKTGDNNQPQHF.

The chain joins TRBV2 to TRBJ2-5, with TRBD1 identical over 7 bases. The length of the CDR3 is 14 residues. Trimming removed 3 bases from V and 5 bases from J; junction bases left unmatched: 6. Germline V gives CDR1 SNHLY, CDR2 FYNNEI. The CDR3 DNA is TGTGCCAGCAGTGAGAGGGGGCAGGGGGAGACCCAGTACTTC. This codes for CASSERGQGETQYF. Variable domain in full (rest from reference TRBV2 and TRBJ2-5): EPEVTQTPSHQVTQMGQEVILRCVPISNHLYFYWYRQILGQKVEFLVSFYNNEISEKSEIFDDQFSVERPDGSNFTLKIRSTKLEDSAMYFCASSERGQGETQYFGPGTRLLVL.

About this clone: The junction shows a germline mismatch at one end, possibly a read error. This rearrangement joins TRBV7-9 to TRBJ1-6, with a tentative D call TRBD1 (5 bases). Germline CDR1 and CDR2: SEHNR and FQNEAQ (reference sequence). This CDR3 comprises 17 residues. The CDR3 coding sequence is TGTTCCAGCAGCCGCATTTTCGCGGCAGGGCGAAATTCACCCCTCCACTTT. Encoded protein: CSSSRIFAAGRNSPLHF.

This clone was counted between two and nine times. The J gene is TRBJ1-6, the V gene TRBV9; 8 bases match TRBD1. Trimming removed 2 bases from V and 11 bases from J; junction bases left unmatched: 9. Looked up from germline, CDR1 is SGDLS and CDR2 is YYNGEE. The CDR3 totals 15 residues. This CDR3 is CASSVGQGIRTPLHF. DNA for the CDR3: TGTGCCAGCAGCGTCGGACAGGGAATTCGGACACCCCTCCACTTT.

CDR3 region: CAWSPGIVNSPLHF. The CDR3 DNA sequence: TGTGCCTGGAGCCCGGGAATAGTGAATTCACCCCTCCACTTT. The chain has TRBV30 and TRBJ1-6; D remains ambiguous. Germline loops: CDR1 GTSNPN, CDR2 SVGIG (reference sequence). The CDR3 loop spans 14 amino acids. Trimming pared 3 bases from V and 7 bases from J, leaving 13 bases between.

V gene TRBV2 combines with J gene TRBJ1-1; no clear D. The CDR3 runs to 13 residues. The V and J ends lost 4 bases and 0 bases respectively, with 6 bases between them. From germline, CDR1 is SNHLY and CDR2 FYNNEI. CDR3: CASSVQLNTEAFF. The CDR3 bases are TGTGCCAGCAGTGTACAACTGAACACTGAAGCTTTCTTT. The variable domain in full, with the rest retrieved from reference TRBV2 and TRBJ1-1, is EPEVTQTPSHQVTQMGQEVILRCVPISNHLYFYWYRQILGQKVEFLVSFYNNEISEKSEIFDDQFSVERPDGSNFTLKIRSTKLEDSAMYFCASSVQLNTEAFFGQGTRLTVV.

The V and J genes are TRBV5-1 and TRBJ2-3; TRBD1 might be the D (5 bases). This CDR3 contains 16 residues. Trimming removed 5 bases from V and 0 bases from J, with 16 bases in between. In germline, CDR1 is SGHRS, CDR2 YFSETQ. The DNA for the CDR3 is TGCGCCAGCAGACAGAACGGACACTCTAGCACAGATACGCAGTATTTT. This translates into CASRQNGHSSTDTQYF.

Regarding this clone: At one of its ends the junction is not consistent with the germline gene, which may arise from a read error. The chain is built from TRBV7-7 and TRBJ2-1; no clear D gene. The CDR3 covers 13 residues. Germline V gives CDR1 SSHAT, CDR2 FNYEAQ (reference sequence). CDR3 in DNA: TGTGCTAGCAGCTTAGGGCCAACCAATGAGCAGTTCTTC. Residues: CASSLGPTNEQFF.

In this sample, this clone turned up a few times. The chain carries TRBV5-1 and TRBJ2-5; 9 bases line up with TRBD2. Trimming removed 1 base from V and 1 base from J; junction bases left unmatched: 8. Per the germline V gene, CDR1 is SGHRS and CDR2 is YFSETQ. The CDR3 length is 17 residues. Here the CDR3 reads CASSLNPTSGSQETQYF. The CDR3 bases are TGCGCCAGCAGCTTGAATCCGACTAGCGGATCCCAAGAGACCCAGTACTTC.

This chain links TRBV2 with TRBJ1-3, with no clear D. With 7 bases removed from V and 8 bases from J, the gap between germline ends came to 9 bases. The CDR3 loop spans 11 amino acids. CDR1 is SNHLY and CDR2 is FYNNEI in the germline V gene. CDR3 region: CASKNLDTIYF. Here the CDR3 DNA reads TGTGCCAGCAAGAATTTAGACACCATATATTTT. Based on the CDR3 plus reference TRBV2 and TRBJ1-3, the full variable domain is EPEVTQTPSHQVTQMGQEVILRCVPISNHLYFYWYRQILGQKVEFLVSFYNNEISEKSEIFDDQFSVERPDGSNFTLKIRSTKLEDSAMYFCASKNLDTIYFGEGSWLTVV.

The chain has TRBV18 and TRBJ2-7, with D possibly TRBD1 on 6 matching bases. The V end lost 4 bases, the J end lost 6 bases, and 13 bases lay between the germline ends. The CDR3 length is 13 residues. Germline V CDR1 and CDR2: KGHSH, LQKENI. The CDR3 coding sequence is TGTGCCAGCTCACAGGGGGACCCAGGCGAGCAGTACGTC. Translation: CASSQGDPGEQYV.

The V and J genes are TRBV5-4 and TRBJ1-1; no reliable D call. The CDR3 runs to 14 residues. Looked up from germline, CDR1 is SGHNT and CDR2 is YYREEE (reference sequence). V shed 4 bases and J shed 4 bases, with 14 bases lying between them. CDR3 region: CASSPPGEGTEAFF. CDR3 nucleotides: TGTGCCAGCAGCCCGCCCGGAGAGGGCACTGAAGCTTTCTTT.

This clone has only one observation. V usage is TRBV18 and J usage is TRBJ2-1; TRBD2 matches 9 bases. Germline CDR1 reads KGHSH; CDR2 reads LQKENI. This CDR3 contains 13 residues. The ends lost 3 bases at V and 16 bases at J; junction bases unmatched: 10. The CDR3 region is CASSPQTGGREFF. The CDR3 region has the DNA TGTGCCAGCTCACCGCAGACAGGCGGGAGGGAATTCTTC.

The chain carries TRBV25-1 and TRBJ2-3; 7 positions match TRBD1. The V gene's germline CDR1 is MGHDK and CDR2 SYGVNS. The CDR3 is 13 residues long. V dropped 3 bases and J dropped 4; count of bases not matched to a gene: 1. Here the CDR3 reads CASSDQGADTQYF. CDR3 bases: TGTGCCAGCAGTGACCAGGGGGCAGATACGCAGTATTTT.

This chain uses TRBV30 with TRBJ1-3; 7 nucleotides agree with TRBD1. CDR3 length: 15 residues. From germline, CDR1 is GTSNPN and CDR2 SVGIG (reference sequence). After removal of 5 bases from V and 8 bases from J, the junction contained 15 bases not matched to a gene. The CDR3 nucleotides are TGTGCCTGGTCGAGGGGGCTAGGCCCCGGCGACACCATATATTTT. This sequence encodes CAWSRGLGPGDTIYF.

The chain has TRBV19 and TRBJ2-7; tentative D call: TRBD1 (5 bases). The CDR3 length is 15 residues. The ends were cut back, 5 bases at V and 3 bases at J, with 17 bases in the middle. Germline values: CDR1 LNHDA, CDR2 SQIVND (reference sequence). CDR3 sequence reads: CASSALPIDSYEQYF. CDR3 nucleotides: TGTGCCAGTAGTGCCCTCCCAATAGACAGCTACGAGCAGTACTTC.

The CDR3 region is CASRQLHRGQPQHF. In DNA form, the CDR3 reads TGTGCCAGTAGACAACTTCACAGGGGTCAGCCCCAGCATTTT. The chain employs TRBV19 and TRBJ1-5; 7 bases match TRBD1. Trimming cost V 6 bases and J 6 bases; bases outside gene matches: 8. Germline V gene data show CDR1 as LNHDA and CDR2 as SQIVND (reference sequence). This CDR3 has 14 amino acids.

The chain has TRBV6-1 and TRBJ1-1; 7 bases are a match to TRBD1. CDR1 and CDR2 (germline): MNHNS, SASEGT. Trimming at V came to 6 bases and at J to 4 bases, leaving 11 bases not matched to a gene. The CDR3 is made up of 15 amino acids. The CDR3 sequence: CASSPGTAQGTEAFF. The CDR3 region has the DNA TGTGCCAGCAGCCCCGGGACAGCCCAGGGCACTGAAGCTTTCTTT.

This clone has more than one count but fewer than ten. The genes are TRBV11-2 and TRBJ1-4, with 7 bases identical to TRBD1. Germline values: CDR1 SGHAT, CDR2 FQNNGV. There are 14 residues in the CDR3. V lost 7 bases and J lost 4; bases outside the gene matches: 6. The CDR3 spells CASILGQLNEKLFF. The CDR3 region has the DNA TGTGCCAGCATTCTGGGACAGCTTAATGAAAAACTGTTTTTT.

A single count supports this clone. The J gene is TRBJ2-7, the V gene TRBV10-1; TRBD2 agrees at 9 bases. Germline CDR1 is WNHNN and CDR2 is SYGVQD (reference sequence). There are 15 residues in the CDR3. The V gene end was trimmed by 6 bases and the J gene end by 3 bases; junction bases not matched to a gene: 9. DNA for the CDR3: TGCGCCAGCAGCCAGACTAGCGGAGAAGACTACGAGCAGTACGTC. It is translated as CASSQTSGEDYEQYV.

This clone is a singleton in its sample. This same CDR3 is encoded by further DNA sequences in the sample. CDR3 nucleotide sequence: TGTGCCAGCAGCCAAACGCAGGGACATTCCGCCTTTCCTGGCTACACCTTC. It is translated as CASSQTQGHSAFPGYTF. This chain uses TRBV4-2 with TRBJ1-2; a possible D gene is TRBD1 (6 bases). Trimming cost V 2 bases and J 7 bases, with 23 bases left between them. CDR3 length: 17 amino acids. CDR1 is LGHNA, CDR2 YNFKEQ, per germline.

The chain is built from TRBV2 and TRBJ1-4, with D possibly TRBD1 on 5 matching bases. This CDR3 comprises 13 residues. Germline CDR1 is SNHLY and CDR2 is FYNNEI. With 9 bases removed from V and 2 bases from J, the gap between germline ends came to 10 bases. The CDR3 DNA reads as TGTGCCAGTAGGGGTTCCACTAATGAAAAACTGTTTTTT. It translates to CASRGSTNEKLFF.

The chain employs TRBV7-8 and TRBJ1-5, with 9 positions matching TRBD1. Unmatched junction bases numbered 2, after V lost 1 base and J lost 4 bases. Germline loops: CDR1 SGHVS, CDR2 FQNEAQ. The CDR3 contains 15 residues. The chain's CDR3 is CASSLGTGANQPQHF. In DNA, the CDR3 is TGTGCCAGCAGCTTAGGGACAGGGGCAAATCAGCCCCAGCATTTT.

The chain is built from TRBV9 and TRBJ1-5, with D perhaps matching TRBD1 (5 bases). Germline V gene sequence: CDR1 SGDLS, CDR2 YYNGEE. This CDR3 contains 14 residues. V shed 0 bases and J shed 7 bases, with 11 bases lying between them. CDR3 bases: TGTGCCAGCAGCGTAGGGGGAGGGGACCAGCCCCAGCATTTT. It encodes CASSVGGGDQPQHF.

This rearrangement joins TRBV18 to TRBJ2-3; 12 bases are a match to TRBD2. Germline lookup yields CDR1 KGHSH and CDR2 LQKENI. J gave up 2 bases and V 4 bases, and 4 bases lay outside the gene matches. The CDR3 is 16 amino acids. Here the CDR3 reads CASSRLAGASTDTQYF. DNA of the CDR3: TGTGCCAGCTCACGACTAGCGGGGGCCTCCACAGATACGCAGTATTTT.

V is TRBV6-1 and J is TRBJ1-3; no definite D call. The CDR3 is 13 residues long. Between the trimmed V and J ends, which lost 2 bases and 4 bases, there was a span of 6 bases. Germline V gene data show CDR1 as MNHNS and CDR2 as SASEGT. For the CDR3, the DNA is TGTGCCAGCAGTGAACAATCAGGAAACACCATATATTTT. Amino acid sequence: CASSEQSGNTIYF.

V usage is TRBV19 and J usage is TRBJ1-2; 9 bases match TRBD1. Germline values: CDR1 LNHDA, CDR2 SQIVND (reference sequence). V dropped 4 bases and J dropped 4; count of bases not matched to a gene: 13. The CDR3 has 17 residues. Here the CDR3 reads CASSRGQGPRNAYGYTF. For the CDR3, the DNA is TGTGCCAGTAGTAGGGGACAGGGACCCCGAAATGCCTATGGCTACACCTTC. The full variable domain, its missing parts supplied by reference TRBV19 and TRBJ1-2, is DGGITQSPKYLFRKEGQNVTLSCEQNLNHDAMYWYRQDPGQGLRLIYYSQIVNDFQKGDIAEGYSVSREKKESFPLTVTSAQKNPTAFYLCASSRGQGPRNAYGYTFGSGTRLTVV.